This T cell receptor (beta chain) originates from a study of T cell responses to AZD1222 COVID-19 vaccine. General study points: Reportedly, nearly half the spike-specific TCRs target unmutated variant regions.

This clone was picked up one time. Its antigen remains unknown. From germline, CDR1 is ENHRY and CDR2 SYGVKD. This CDR3 has 15 residues. V shed 4 bases and J 3 bases; nucleotides not matched to a gene: 4. The method was immunoSEQ multiplex PCR; TCRdb's version includes in-frame clones alone and lacks a portion of them. Here the sample spans 150,000 to 200,000 clones, roughly 92% being singletons. The clonotype comes from an adult in good health. The chain carries TRBV10-3 and TRBJ2-1; TRBD2 agrees at 9 bases. Sequenced material: peripheral blood, taken on day 0 of AZD1222 vaccination. The CDR3 spells CAISVTAGGYNEQFF. In DNA, the CDR3 is TGTGCCATCAGTGTTACAGCGGGAGGCTACAATGAGCAGTTCTTC.